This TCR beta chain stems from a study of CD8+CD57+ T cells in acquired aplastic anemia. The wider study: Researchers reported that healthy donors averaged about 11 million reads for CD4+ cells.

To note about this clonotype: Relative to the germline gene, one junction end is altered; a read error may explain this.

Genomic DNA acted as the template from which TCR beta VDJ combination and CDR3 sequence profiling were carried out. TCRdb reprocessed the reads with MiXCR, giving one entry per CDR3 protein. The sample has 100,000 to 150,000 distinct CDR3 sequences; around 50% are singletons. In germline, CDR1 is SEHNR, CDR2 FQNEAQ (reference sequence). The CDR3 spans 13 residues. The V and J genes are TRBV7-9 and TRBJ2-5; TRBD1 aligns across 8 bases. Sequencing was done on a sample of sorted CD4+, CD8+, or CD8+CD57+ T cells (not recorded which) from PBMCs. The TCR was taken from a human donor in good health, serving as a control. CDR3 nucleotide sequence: TGTGCCATCAGCCGACGGGACAGGGAGACCCAGTACTTC. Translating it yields CAISRRDRETQYF.